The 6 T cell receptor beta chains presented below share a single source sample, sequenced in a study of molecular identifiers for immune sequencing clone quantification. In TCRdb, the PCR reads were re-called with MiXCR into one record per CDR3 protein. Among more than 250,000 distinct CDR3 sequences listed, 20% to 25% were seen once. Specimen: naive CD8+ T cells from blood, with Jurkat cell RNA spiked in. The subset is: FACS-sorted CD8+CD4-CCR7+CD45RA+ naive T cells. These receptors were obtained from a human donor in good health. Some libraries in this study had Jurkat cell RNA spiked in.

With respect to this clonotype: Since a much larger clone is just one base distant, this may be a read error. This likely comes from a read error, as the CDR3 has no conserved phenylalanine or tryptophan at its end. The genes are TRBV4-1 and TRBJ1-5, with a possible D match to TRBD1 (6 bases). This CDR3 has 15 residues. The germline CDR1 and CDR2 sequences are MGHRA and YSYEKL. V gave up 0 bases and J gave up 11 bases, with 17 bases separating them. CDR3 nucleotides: TGCGCCAGCAGCCAAGATGTTATAGGGGGTTGGGCCCAGCATTCT. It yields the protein CASSQDVIGGWAQHS.

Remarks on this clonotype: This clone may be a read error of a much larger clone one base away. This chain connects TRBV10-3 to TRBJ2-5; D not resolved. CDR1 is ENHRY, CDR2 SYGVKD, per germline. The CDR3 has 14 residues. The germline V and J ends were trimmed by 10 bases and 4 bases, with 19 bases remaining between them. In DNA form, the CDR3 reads TGTGCCACCGCCATGACGGAACACCTAGAGACCCAGTACTTC. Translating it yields CATAMTEHLETQYF.

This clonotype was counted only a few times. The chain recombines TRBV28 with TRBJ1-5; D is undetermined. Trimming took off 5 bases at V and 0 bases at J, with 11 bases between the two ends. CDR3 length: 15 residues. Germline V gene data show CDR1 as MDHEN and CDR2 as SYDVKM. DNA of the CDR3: TGTGCCAGCAGTGGCCCTACAGTTAGCAATCAGCCCCAGCATTTT. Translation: CASSGPTVSNQPQHF.

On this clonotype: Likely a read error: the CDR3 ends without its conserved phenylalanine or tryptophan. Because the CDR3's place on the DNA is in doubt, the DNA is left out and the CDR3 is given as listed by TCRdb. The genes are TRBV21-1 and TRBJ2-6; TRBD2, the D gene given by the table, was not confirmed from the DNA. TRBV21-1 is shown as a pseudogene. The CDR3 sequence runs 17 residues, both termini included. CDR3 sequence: CASSKPPFLPGANVLTL.

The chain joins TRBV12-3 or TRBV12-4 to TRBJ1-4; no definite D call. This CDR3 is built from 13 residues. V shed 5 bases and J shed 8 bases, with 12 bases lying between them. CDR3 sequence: CASSPGPREKLFF. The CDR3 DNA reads TGTGCCAGCAGTCCCGGACCGAGGGAAAAACTGTTTTTT.

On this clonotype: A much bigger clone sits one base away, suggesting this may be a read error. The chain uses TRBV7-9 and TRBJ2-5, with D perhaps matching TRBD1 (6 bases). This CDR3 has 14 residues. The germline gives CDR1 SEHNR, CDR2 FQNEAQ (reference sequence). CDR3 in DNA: TGTGCCAGCAGCCATTTACAGGGTCTGGAGAACCAGTACTTC. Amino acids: CASSHLQGLENQYF.